This T cell receptor (beta chain) was obtained from a study of T cell repertoires in aging, cancer and after chemotherapy. About the research overall: Paired samples before and after chemotherapy came from chronic lymphocytic leukemia patients on fludarabine- or bendamustine-based regimens. Whole-study results and caveats: The repertoire data cannot show anything about immunological memory following chemotherapy.

A mixed TRB-A/B primer pool amplified rearranged TRB by multiplex touch-down PCR. From the multiplex PCR reads, TCRdb called clonotypes with MiXCR, one entry per CDR3 protein. The data show about 6,100 distinct CDR3 sequences, about 30% seen once. TCR beta rearrangements were amplified from peripheral blood genomic DNA. This clonotype has only a few counts. Its antigen is undetermined. This CDR3 contains 14 residues. The ends were cut back, 5 bases at V and 6 bases at J, with 16 bases in the middle. Germline CDR1 and CDR2: SGHNT and YYREEE (reference sequence). The sample consisted of blood. This chain links TRBV5-4 with TRBJ2-3; D is tentatively TRBD1 or TRBD2 (5 bases each). The sequence was obtained from a human donor with a blood cancer. The CDR3 nucleotides are TGTGCCAGCAGTCCGGGGACGACTCAGGATACGCAGTATTTT. Translated: CASSPGTTQDTQYF.